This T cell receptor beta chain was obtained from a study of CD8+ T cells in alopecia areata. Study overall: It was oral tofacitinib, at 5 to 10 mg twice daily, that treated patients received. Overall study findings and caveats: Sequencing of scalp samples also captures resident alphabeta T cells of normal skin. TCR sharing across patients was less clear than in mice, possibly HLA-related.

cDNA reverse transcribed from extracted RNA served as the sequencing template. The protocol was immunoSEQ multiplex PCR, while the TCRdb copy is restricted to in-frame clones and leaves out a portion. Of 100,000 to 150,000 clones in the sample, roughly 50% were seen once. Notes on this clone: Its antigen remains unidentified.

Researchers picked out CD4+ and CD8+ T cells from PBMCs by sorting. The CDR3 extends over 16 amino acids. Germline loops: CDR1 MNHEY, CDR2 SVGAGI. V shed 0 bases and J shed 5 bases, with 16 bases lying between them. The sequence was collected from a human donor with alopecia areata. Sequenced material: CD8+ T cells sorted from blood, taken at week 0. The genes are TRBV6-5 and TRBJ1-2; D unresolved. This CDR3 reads CASSYSGGQILYGYTF. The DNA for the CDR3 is TGTGCCAGCAGTTACTCAGGAGGGCAGATATTATATGGCTACACCTTC.